This note documents a single T cell receptor beta chain sequence. Germline V CDR1 and CDR2: SGHNT, YENEEA. The V segment lost 5 bases and the J segment 5 bases; nucleotides outside the gene matches: 13. CDR3 size: 16 residues. These data are taken from a study of blood T cell repertoires in COVID-19. The repertoire was sequenced with immunoSEQ multiplex PCR; TCRdb's copy has only in-frame clones and lacks some. The table has around 230,000 clones, about four fifths seen once. The chain combines TRBV11-3 with TRBJ2-3; the match to TRBD2 covers 7 bases. Sequencing input: peripheral blood. This receptor was taken from a woman aged 35 to 49 with active or convalescent COVID-19. The chain's CDR3 is CASSPPASGGLDTQYF. The CDR3 DNA reads as TGTGCCAGCAGCCCACCCGCTAGCGGTGGGTTAGATACGCAGTATTTT.